This T cell receptor beta chain appears in the sequencing data of a study of low-dose radiotherapy and immunotherapy resistance in tumors. Across the whole study: Patients of Cohort 1 had 0.5 Gy fractions every 2 weeks, which summed to 6.5 Gy. Intravenous ipilimumab 1 mg/kg every six weeks was given with nivolumab 240 mg every two weeks.

The time point denotes: before trial treatment. Administered to the donors were nivolumab, ipilimumab, aspirin, low-dose cyclophosphamide and low-dose radiotherapy. Each patient who was eligible had an advanced solid tumor with no tumor-infiltrating lymphocytes. CDR3 length: 12 amino acids. The germline CDR1 and CDR2 sequences are SGHDT and YYEEEE. As regards this clonotype: Mismatch with germline at one junction end may stem from a read error.

First-strand cDNA used TRAV- and TRBV-specific primers, covering alpha and beta chains. The PCR that amplified TCRs ran for approximately 18 cycles, relying on a constant-region primer and a V-primer adapter. TCRdb ran MiXCR on the reads and lists one entry per CDR3 protein. The sample has approximately 90,000 distinct CDR3 sequences, 9.4% seen once. This TCR came from a male donor with prostate cancer. The chain has TRBV5-6 and TRBJ2-2; tentatively, D is TRBD2 (5 bases). The sample here was PBMCs, taken before treatment. CDR3 protein: CASSFATGELIF. For the CDR3, the DNA is TGTGCCAGCAGCTTTGCAACCGGGGAGCTGATTTTT.